The 32 T cell receptor beta chains in this list originate from one sample, sequenced in a study of blood T cell repertoires in COVID-19. The method was immunoSEQ multiplex PCR; TCRdb's version includes in-frame clones alone and lacks a portion of them. The data hold roughly 90,000 clones, with roughly 87% observed a single time. The sample comprised peripheral blood. These receptors were obtained from a man aged 45 to 65 with acute or convalescent COVID-19.

The chain links TRBV24-1 to TRBJ2-2; 11 bases line up with TRBD1. The J segment lost 7 bases and the V segment lost 12 bases, leaving 6 bases of the junction unmatched. CDR3 size: 13 residues. Germline V CDR1 and CDR2: KGHDR, SFDVKD. The DNA for the CDR3 is TGTGCCTCTCGGACAGGGGGCTTCGGGGAGCTGTTTTTT. This codes for CASRTGGFGELFF.

The chain combines TRBV3-1 (or the pseudogene TRBV3-2) with TRBJ1-3; D gene uncertain. This CDR3 comprises 15 residues. The ends were cut back, 0 bases at V and 2 bases at J, with 8 bases in the middle. Germline lookup yields CDR1 LGHDT and CDR2 YNNKEL (reference sequence). The CDR3 region is CASSQDSGAGNTIYF. The CDR3, as DNA: TGTGCCAGCAGCCAAGATTCCGGGGCTGGAAACACCATATATTTT.

The chain has TRBV5-6 and TRBJ1-2; D may be TRBD1 (6 bases). Germline V gives CDR1 SGHDT, CDR2 YYEEEE. V was cut by 2 bases and J by 6 bases, with 8 bases left in between. The CDR3 consists of 12 residues. CDR3 DNA sequence: TGTGCCAGCAGCTTTGACAGGCATGGCTACACCTTC. Translated, it gives CASSFDRHGYTF.

The chain recombines TRBV30 with TRBJ1-5; 8 bases are shared with TRBD1. Germline CDR1 GTSNPN, CDR2 SVGIG (reference sequence). Trimming at V came to 6 bases and at J to 2 bases, leaving 9 bases not matched to a gene. This CDR3 contains 15 residues. DNA of the CDR3: TGTGCCTGTGGACAGGGCCCTGTGGGCAATCAGCCCCAGCATTTT. Encoded protein: CACGQGPVGNQPQHF. The full variable domain, with the rest looked up from reference TRBV30 and TRBJ1-5, is SQTIHQWPATLVQPVGSPLSLECTVEGTSNPNLYWYRQAAGRGLQLLFYSVGIGQISSEVPQNLSASRPQDRQFILSSKKLLLSDSGFYLCACGQGPVGNQPQHFGDGTRLSIL.

The rearrangement joins TRBV29-1 to TRBJ1-4; D is unclear. V lost 6 bases, J lost 0 bases, and 8 bases lay in between. The germline V gene has CDR1 SQVTM and CDR2 ANQGSEA. The CDR3 consists of 13 residues. The CDR3 DNA reads TGCAGCGTCGCAATAGCAACTAATGAAAAACTGTTTTTT. Translating it yields CSVAIATNEKLFF.

The chain links TRBV5-4 to TRBJ1-3; 7 positions agree with TRBD1. Germline values: CDR1 SGHNT, CDR2 YYREEE (reference sequence). CDR3 length: 15 amino acids. After removal of 4 bases from V and 4 bases from J, the junction contained 8 bases not matched to a gene. In DNA, the CDR3 is TGTGCCAGCAGCCACCGATGGACAGGCGGAAACACCATATATTTT. Protein sequence: CASSHRWTGGNTIYF.

This clone occurred once. This chain joins TRBV21-1 and TRBJ2-5; the listed D gene, TRBD2, was not tested against the DNA. TRBV21-1 is an annotated pseudogene. CDR3 length equals 16 residues. CDR3 nucleotides: TGTGCCAGCAGCAAGGGGAGAAACAGTCTCCAAGAGACCCAGTACTTC. Residues: CASSKGRNSLQETQYF.

The chain links TRBV7-9 to TRBJ2-3; D is possibly TRBD1 (6 bases). Germline V CDR1 and CDR2: SEHNR, FQNEAQ (reference sequence). The V end lost 2 bases, the J end lost 4 bases, and 19 bases lay between the germline ends. The CDR3 runs to 17 residues. Written as DNA, the CDR3 is TGTGCCAGCAGCTTATTTGCTGGGGGCCCCCCCCCAGATACGCAGTATTTT. Protein sequence: CASSLFAGGPPPDTQYF.

This sequence joins TRBV7-2 and TRBJ2-3; TRBD2 agrees at 9 bases. The CDR3 covers 16 residues. Germline-derived CDR1 and CDR2 are SGHTA and FQGNSA. V lost 4 bases to trimming and J lost 1 base; unmatched junction nucleotides: 6. CDR3 in DNA: TGTGCCAGCAGCTCCGTGGCTAGCGGGGGCACAGATACGCAGTATTTT. Its protein is CASSSVASGGTDTQYF.

This rearrangement joins TRBV11-2 to TRBJ2-5; TRBD1 aligns across 10 bases. The CDR3 spans 15 residues. Looked up from germline, CDR1 is SGHAT and CDR2 is FQNNGV. With 6 bases clipped from V and 5 bases from J, the junction kept 9 bases outside the gene matches. The CDR3 protein is CASRPGTGVFETQYF. CDR3 DNA sequence: TGTGCCAGCAGGCCCGGGACAGGGGTTTTTGAGACCCAGTACTTC.

This chain connects TRBV7-9 to TRBJ1-1; D uncertain. Per the germline V gene, CDR1 is SEHNR and CDR2 is FQNEAQ (reference sequence). The CDR3 sequence is 13 residues long. Between the trimmed V and J ends, which lost 0 bases and 4 bases, there was a span of 6 bases. The CDR3 reads CASSLASGTEAFF. The CDR3 DNA reads TGTGCCAGCAGCTTAGCTTCCGGCACTGAAGCTTTCTTT.

This chain uses TRBV18 with TRBJ1-4; D uncertain. Germline V gene sequence: CDR1 KGHSH, CDR2 LQKENI. Between the trimmed V and J ends, which lost 2 bases and 5 bases, there was a span of 12 bases. This CDR3 contains 15 residues. CDR3 amino acids: CASSPSGGLNEKLFF. The CDR3 DNA reads as TGTGCCAGCTCACCATCGGGCGGGTTAAATGAAAAACTGTTTTTT.

J is TRBJ1-4 and V is TRBV29-1; D is unclear. V gave up 6 bases and J gave up 7 bases, with 9 bases separating them. The CDR3 is made up of 11 amino acids. Germline CDR1 and CDR2: SQVTM and ANQGSEA. CDR3 in DNA: TGCAGCGTCGCGGAGGTTGAAAAACTGTTTTTT. Encoded protein: CSVAEVEKLFF.

The genes are TRBV19 and TRBJ2-2, with a possible D match to TRBD1 (6 bases). Trimming shortened V by 7 bases and J by 0 bases, and 6 bases separated the two germline ends. This CDR3 has 13 residues. Per the germline V gene, CDR1 is LNHDA and CDR2 is SQIVND (reference sequence). Here the CDR3 reads CASKGANTGELFF. In nucleotides, the CDR3 is TGTGCCAGTAAGGGGGCGAACACCGGGGAGCTGTTTTTT.

This chain links TRBV27 with TRBJ2-1; 9 bases are a match to TRBD2. The CDR3 has 16 residues. Trimming removed 5 bases from V and 6 bases from J; junction bases left unmatched: 11. Germline assignment: CDR1 MNHEY and CDR2 SMNVEV (reference sequence). The CDR3 DNA reads TGTGCCAGCAGTCGGTCTAGCGGGAAACTGAGCAATGAGCAGTTCTTC. It encodes CASSRSSGKLSNEQFF.

The V and J genes are TRBV13 and TRBJ2-3; 14 bases are a match to TRBD2. Germline CDR1 reads PRHDT; CDR2 reads FYEKMQ (reference sequence). V shed 5 bases, J shed 5 bases, and the junction held 6 bases outside the gene matches. This CDR3 spans 16 amino acids. The CDR3 region has the DNA TGTGCCAGCAGCCCCTCGGGACTAGCGGGAGAAGATACGCAGTATTTT. Residues: CASSPSGLAGEDTQYF. Full variable domain (remainder filled in from reference TRBV13 and TRBJ2-3): AAGVIQSPRHLIKEKRETATLKCYPIPRHDTVYWYQQGPGQDPQFLISFYEKMQSDKGSIPDRFSAQQFSDYHSELNMSSLELGDSALYFCASSPSGLAGEDTQYFGPGTRLTVL.

The chain employs TRBV11-2 and TRBJ2-7; tentatively, D is TRBD1 (6 bases). V lost 5 bases and J 5 bases, leaving 13 bases between the germline ends. The CDR3 covers 13 residues. CDR1 is SGHAT, CDR2 FQNNGV, per germline. The chain's CDR3 is CASSLGTTHEQYF. The CDR3 DNA reads TGTGCCAGCAGCCTCGGGACAACACACGAGCAGTACTTC.

The count of this clone is one. This chain connects TRBV5-5 to TRBJ2-7; a weak D match, TRBD2 (6 bases). V was clipped by 2 bases and J by 3 bases, with 15 bases between them. The CDR3 totals 15 residues. CDR1 and CDR2 from the germline V gene are SGHKS and YYEKEE (reference sequence). This CDR3 is CASSFDWSGVYEQYF. Here the CDR3 DNA reads TGTGCCAGCAGCTTTGACTGGTCGGGAGTCTACGAGCAGTACTTC.

The rearrangement joins TRBV27 to TRBJ1-1; D perhaps matches TRBD1 (6 bases). V lost 5 bases and J lost 4, with 11 bases in between. Germline CDR1 and CDR2: MNHEY and SMNVEV (reference sequence). The CDR3 runs to 13 residues. DNA for the CDR3: TGTGCCAGCAGTCCCGGGGGGCGCACTGAAGCTTTCTTT. It encodes CASSPGGRTEAFF.

This chain joins TRBV19 and TRBJ2-7; D is uncertain. This CDR3 comprises 12 residues. Germline V gives CDR1 LNHDA, CDR2 SQIVND (reference sequence). Trimming pared 10 bases from V and 5 bases from J, leaving 15 bases between. Here the CDR3 reads CATPTYPNEQYV. The CDR3 DNA follows: TGTGCCACCCCGACATACCCCAACGAGCAGTACGTC.

This chain connects TRBV29-1 to TRBJ1-1; a weak D match, TRBD1 (5 bases). The CDR3 runs to 11 residues. Germline CDR1 and CDR2: SQVTM and ANQGSEA. The ends were cut back, 4 bases at V and 6 bases at J, with 9 bases in the middle. DNA for the CDR3: TGCAGCGTTGGTCGGGACTCTGAAGCTTTCTTT. It codes for CSVGRDSEAFF. The whole variable domain, remainder taken from reference TRBV29-1 and TRBJ1-1, is SAVISQKPSRDICQRGTSLTIQCQVDSQVTMMFWYRQQPGQSLTLIATANQGSEATYESGFVIDKFPISRPNLTFSTLTVSNMSPEDSSIYLCSVGRDSEAFFGQGTRLTVV.

The chain employs TRBV4-1 and TRBJ2-7; 8 bases agree with TRBD1. This CDR3 spans 13 amino acids. Germline assignment: CDR1 MGHRA and CDR2 YSYEKL. V gave up 1 base and J gave up 4 bases; unmatched junction bases: 0. The CDR3 nucleotides are TGCGCCAGCAGCCAAGGGACAGGGTACGAGCAGTACTTC. As protein: CASSQGTGYEQYF.

The genes are TRBV6-6 and TRBJ2-7; 7 bases are a match to TRBD1. Losses at the gene ends were 6 bases for V and 7 bases for J; bases not matched to a gene: 9. This CDR3 spans 13 amino acids. The germline gives CDR1 MNHNY, CDR2 SVGAGI (reference sequence). Written as DNA, the CDR3 is TGTGCCAGCAGCCCGACAGGGCGGAGAGAGCAGTACGTC. Protein product: CASSPTGRREQYV.

V is TRBV9 and J is TRBJ2-4, with TRBD2 identical over 8 bases. The CDR3 consists of 16 residues. Trimming cost V 0 bases and J 7 bases; bases outside gene matches: 9. The germline CDR1 and CDR2 sequences are SGDLS and YYNGEE. In nucleotides, the CDR3 is TGTGCCAGCAGCGTAGAAGTCGGGGGGGCCGGGAACATTCAGTACTTC. This encodes CASSVEVGGAGNIQYF.

This clone was picked up a small number of times. The J gene is TRBJ2-5, the V gene TRBV5-1; D gene unclear. The V gene's germline CDR1 is SGHRS and CDR2 YFSETQ. V shed 0 bases and J shed 2 bases, with 11 bases lying between them. CDR3 length: 15 amino acids. CDR3 sequence (DNA): TGCGCCAGCAGCTTGGGGTCACATGAACAAGAGACCCAGTACTTC. Protein sequence: CASSLGSHEQETQYF.

The chain recombines TRBV6-1 with TRBJ2-3, with TRBD1 as a possible D gene (6 bases). The CDR3 contains 14 residues. Germline CDR1 and CDR2: MNHNS and SASEGT. Deletions cut 0 bases from V and 10 bases from J, with 14 bases between. CDR3 nucleotide sequence: TGTGCCAGCAGTGAAGCCTCAGGGGAAGGTCCGCAGTATTTT. Translation: CASSEASGEGPQYF.

V is TRBV9 and J is TRBJ2-5; 8 bases match TRBD1. With 0 bases clipped from V and 5 bases from J, the junction kept 12 bases outside the gene matches. Germline V CDR1 and CDR2: SGDLS, YYNGEE. CDR3 length equals 17 residues. Here the CDR3 reads CASSVGAGGSYGETQYF. The CDR3 nucleotides read TGTGCCAGCAGCGTAGGGGCAGGGGGCAGTTATGGGGAGACCCAGTACTTC.

The genes are TRBV2 and TRBJ2-1, with 7 bases lining up with TRBD1. Germline V gives CDR1 SNHLY, CDR2 FYNNEI. V lost 7 bases, J lost 7 bases, and 10 bases stayed unmatched. The CDR3 sequence is 14 residues long. The CDR3 is CASIGDREANEQFF. CDR3 sequence (DNA): TGTGCCAGCATAGGAGACAGGGAAGCGAATGAGCAGTTCTTC.

The chain recombines TRBV18 with TRBJ2-7; 9 bases line up with TRBD1. The CDR3 is made up of 14 amino acids. The trim removed 1 base at V and 6 bases at J, leaving 4 bases unmatched. CDR1 KGHSH and CDR2 LQKENI come from the germline V gene. DNA of the CDR3: TGTGCCAGCTCACCACTGGGGACAGGGTTCGAGCAGTACTTC. Translated: CASSPLGTGFEQYF. Drawing the rest from reference TRBV18 and TRBJ2-7, the complete variable domain is NAGVMQNPRHLVRRRGQEARLRCSPMKGHSHVYWYRQLPEEGLKFMVYLQKENIIDESGMPKERFSAEFPKEGPSILRIQQVVRGDSAAYFCASSPLGTGFEQYFGPGTRLTVT.

V usage is TRBV24-1 and J usage is TRBJ2-3, with TRBD1 matching 7 bases. CDR3 length: 18 amino acids. The germline V gene has CDR1 KGHDR and CDR2 SFDVKD. J was trimmed by 2 bases and V by 4 bases; bases with no gene match: 14. CDR3 residues: CATSDQGEVGGNTDTQYF. The CDR3 DNA reads TGTGCCACCAGTGACCAGGGGGAAGTCGGAGGCAACACAGATACGCAGTATTTT.

This chain links TRBV2 with TRBJ1-2; D remains ambiguous. V lost 1 base to trimming and J lost 5 bases, with 8 bases between them. Germline V gene sequence: CDR1 SNHLY, CDR2 FYNNEI. The CDR3 length is 13 residues. CDR3 coding DNA: TGTGCCAGCAGTGAAGGGCAGACTTATGGCTACACCTTC. Protein product: CASSEGQTYGYTF.

The chain carries TRBV12-3 or TRBV12-4 and TRBJ1-3; tentatively, D is TRBD1 (6 bases). Trimming pared 7 bases from V and 4 bases from J, leaving 11 bases between. The CDR3 contains 13 residues. DNA for the CDR3: TGTGCCAGCAAAACAGGGTCCGGAAACACCATATATTTT. It translates to CASKTGSGNTIYF.